A selection of T cell receptor beta chains follows, all from one sample in a study of STAT5B mutations in CD4+ large granular lymphocyte leukemia. Repertoires were generated with immunoSEQ multiplex PCR, while TCRdb's copy carries only in-frame clones and drops some. The sample lists some 27,000 clones, over 60% occurring once. The sequencing sample was made of CD4+ T cells from blood buffy coats. The receptors were gathered from a human donor in good health. Each CDR3 is given with its conserved first and last residue. A D gene is named only where the DNA matches it firmly. The listing skips clone size in some rows; elsewhere it reads once, few, many or a size class.

j_gene,v_gene,d_gene,abundance,CDR3aa,CDR3nt
TRBJ1-5,TRBV19,-,-,CASSPLVNQPQHF,TGTGCCAGTAGTCCCTTGGTCAATCAGCCCCAGCATTTT
TRBJ2-7,TRBV7-2,TRBD1,-,CASSQTGVESYEQYF,TGTGCCAGCAGCCAGACAGGGGTAGAGTCCTACGAGCAGTACTTC
TRBJ2-7,TRBV7-2,-,-,CASSFGGMTFYEQYF,TGTGCCAGCAGCTTTGGCGGGATGACCTTCTACGAGCAGTACTTC
TRBJ1-5,TRBV30,-,-,CAWSQSLNQPQHF,TGTGCCTGGAGTCAGAGCCTAAATCAGCCCCAGCATTTT
TRBJ2-2,TRBV6-1,-,few,CASRLEQQTGELFF,TGTGCCAGCAGGTTGGAACAGCAAACCGGGGAGCTGTTTTTT
TRBJ2-7,TRBV9,TRBD1,-,CASSVGQGNYEQYF,TGTGCCAGCAGCGTAGGACAGGGTAACTACGAGCAGTACTTC
TRBJ1-5,TRBV28,-,-,CASRAGASRGNQPQHF,TGTGCCAGCAGGGCCGGGGCCTCACGAGGGAATCAGCCCCAGCATTTT
TRBJ1-1,TRBV28,-,-,CASSSPTGRTEAFF,TGTGCCAGCAGTTCCCCGACCGGCCGCACTGAAGCTTTCTTT
TRBJ2-1,TRBV30,-,-,CAWSVPLLARTWSNEQFF,TGTGCCTGGAGTGTTCCCCTCCTGGCCAGGACCTGGAGTAATGAGCAGTTCTTC
TRBJ1-1,TRBV28,-,few,CASSERVPASTEAFF,TGTGCCAGCAGTGAACGGGTCCCTGCGAGCACTGAAGCTTTCTTT
TRBJ1-4,TRBV15,TRBD1,-,CATSSAFRQGLEKLFF,TGTGCCACCAGCAGCGCGTTTAGACAGGGCCTCGAAAAACTGTTTTTT
TRBJ1-5,TRBV27,TRBD1,-,CASSFSGTGLYSNQPQHF,TGTGCCAGCAGTTTCTCCGGGACAGGGCTTTATAGCAATCAGCCCCAGCATTTT
TRBJ2-1,TRBV5-1,TRBD2,-,CASSLGLAGGTYNEQFF,TGCGCCAGCAGCTTGGGGCTAGCGGGAGGGACTTACAATGAGCAGTTCTTC
TRBJ2-2,TRBV5-1,-,-,CASTLVTGANTGELFF,TGCGCCAGCACACTCGTTACCGGGGCGAACACCGGGGAGCTGTTTTTT
TRBJ2-5,TRBV5-4,-,-,CASSLVRGDFETQYF,TGTGCCAGCAGCTTGGTTCGCGGGGATTTCGAGACCCAGTACTTC
TRBJ2-1,TRBV15,-,few,CATSRLANEQFF,TGTGCCACCAGCAGACTAGCTAATGAGCAGTTCTTC
TRBJ2-7,TRBV25-1,TRBD1,few,CASSVRTGGAVYF,TGTGCCAGCAGTGTGAGGACAGGTGGAGCAGTGTACTTC
TRBJ2-5,TRBV7-2,TRBD2,once,CASSFVTSGSKQTQYF,TGTGCCAGCAGCTTCGTGACTAGCGGGAGTAAGCAGACCCAGTACTTC
TRBJ2-5,TRBV6-5,-,-,CASSPDSRGWETQYF,TGTGCCAGCAGTCCGGACTCCCGAGGGTGGGAGACCCAGTACTTC
TRBJ2-1,TRBV7-9,TRBD2,-,CASRRGLAGLNEQFF,TGTGCCAGCAGACGAGGACTAGCGGGCTTAAATGAGCAGTTCTTC
TRBJ2-5,TRBV7-2,-,once,CASRYRPNQETQYF,TGTGCCAGCAGGTACCGGCCGAACCAAGAGACCCAGTACTTC
TRBJ2-2,TRBV5-1,-,-,CASSLGTNTGELFF,TGCGCCAGCAGCTTGGGAACGAACACCGGGGAGCTGTTTTTT